These 29 T cell receptor beta chains were sequenced from one sample in a study of T cells in Graves' hyperthyroidism and ophthalmopathy. It was RNA transcripts that yielded the amplified TCR beta CDR3 regions. Researchers ran a first-round RT-PCR on the TCR CDR3 using the HTBI primer set. One entry per CDR3 protein, called by TCRdb with MiXCR from the multiplex PCR reads. The sample lists around 300,000 distinct CDR3 sequences, 12% to 15% occurring once. The sample was blood. These receptors came from a woman between 40 and 50 years old with Graves' hyperthyroidism.

This clonotype came up many times. The chain recombines TRBV20-1 with TRBJ1-1, with D possibly TRBD1 on 5 matching bases. The V and J ends lost 5 bases and 0 bases respectively, with 16 bases between them. CDR1 DFQATT and CDR2 SNEGSKA come from the germline V gene (reference sequence). The CDR3 is 15 amino acids. The CDR3 DNA is TGCAGTGCTCCCCTTTGGGCAGGGATGAACACTGAAGCTTTCTTT. Its protein is CSAPLWAGMNTEAFF.

The V and J genes are TRBV5-6 and TRBJ2-4; tentative D call: TRBD1 (6 bases). The germline CDR1 and CDR2 sequences are SGHDT and YYEEEE. The CDR3 is made up of 16 amino acids. V shed 0 bases and J shed 6 bases, with 16 bases lying between them. In DNA form, the CDR3 reads TGTGCCAGCAGCTTGGCACTTGGCAGGGGTCGAAACATTCAGTACTTC. This codes for CASSLALGRGRNIQYF.

This clonotype has at least ten counts. This chain joins TRBV7-9 and TRBJ1-1; D gene unclear. This CDR3 is 17 amino acids long. V lost 1 base to trimming and J lost 0 bases, with 15 bases between them. In germline, CDR1 is SEHNR, CDR2 FQNEAQ (reference sequence). DNA for the CDR3: TGTGCCAGCAGCTTAGATTGGTTAGGGCAAGTGAACACTGAAGCTTTCTTT. Translating it yields CASSLDWLGQVNTEAFF.

This clonotype was detected a few times. The V call is TRBV3-1, the J call TRBJ1-2; tentatively, D is TRBD1 (5 bases). Germline V gene sequence: CDR1 LGHDT, CDR2 YNNKEL (reference sequence). This CDR3 is built from 16 residues. With 3 bases removed from V and 6 bases from J, the gap between germline ends came to 20 bases. CDR3 in amino acids: CASSQNLEGHRDGYTF. CDR3 in DNA: TGTGCCAGCAGCCAGAATCTTGAGGGGCATCGGGATGGCTACACCTTC. Combining the CDR3 with reference TRBV3-1 and TRBJ1-2 gives the whole variable domain DTAVSQTPKYLVTQMGNDKSIKCEQNLGHDTMYWYKQDSKKFLKIMFSYNNKELIINETVPNRFSPKSPDKAHLNLHINSLELGDSAVYFCASSQNLEGHRDGYTFGSGTRLTVV.

This clonotype turned up a few times. J is TRBJ2-2 and V is TRBV6-5; TRBD1 aligns across 9 bases. The ends lost 4 bases at V and 3 bases at J; junction bases unmatched: 3. The CDR3 length is 15 residues. Germline CDR1 reads MNHEY; CDR2 reads SVGAGI. Here the CDR3 reads CASSLTGGDTGELFF. The CDR3 DNA is TGTGCCAGCAGTTTGACAGGGGGGGACACCGGGGAGCTGTTTTTT.

The rearrangement joins TRBV4-1 to TRBJ1-1; 9 bases are a match to TRBD1. The CDR3 length is 14 residues. Per the germline V gene, CDR1 is MGHRA and CDR2 is YSYEKL. Trimming cost V 3 bases and J 4 bases; bases outside gene matches: 3. DNA of the CDR3: TGCGCCAGCAGCCACTACAGGGGGCTCACTGAAGCTTTCTTT. This encodes CASSHYRGLTEAFF.

J is TRBJ1-5 and V is TRBV27, with D perhaps matching TRBD1 (6 bases). The CDR3 loop spans 13 amino acids. The V gene's germline CDR1 is MNHEY and CDR2 SMNVEV (reference sequence). The germline V and J ends were trimmed by 10 bases and 0 bases, with 10 bases remaining between them. For the CDR3, the DNA is TGTGCCACTGGGACAAATAGCAATCAGCCCCAGCATTTT. Protein: CATGTNSNQPQHF.

This clonotype was observed at least ten times. The J gene is TRBJ2-1, the V gene TRBV29-1; D unresolved. Per germline, CDR1 SQVTM and CDR2 ANQGSEA. The CDR3 has 14 amino acids. Between the trimmed V and J ends, which lost 6 bases and 3 bases, there was a span of 15 bases. The CDR3 spells CSVPTLGSYNEQFF. Written as DNA, the CDR3 is TGCAGCGTCCCGACGTTGGGCAGCTACAATGAGCAGTTCTTC.

Only one count was recorded for this clonotype. The genes are TRBV25-1 and TRBJ2-5, with a tentative D call TRBD1 (5 bases). In germline, CDR1 is MGHDK, CDR2 SYGVNS. The CDR3 covers 14 residues. V was pared by 1 base and J by 5 bases, with 11 bases between. The CDR3 loop reads CASSESKGYETQYF. In nucleotides, the CDR3 is TGTGCCAGCAGTGAATCTAAGGGGTATGAGACCCAGTACTTC.

This clonotype showed up many times. At one of its ends the junction is not consistent with the germline gene, which may arise from a read error. This chain uses TRBV6-1 with TRBJ2-7, with D perhaps matching TRBD1 (6 bases). Per germline, CDR1 MNHNS and CDR2 SASEGT. The CDR3 runs to 16 residues. Written as DNA, the CDR3 is TGTGCCAGCAGGGAAGCTCACAGGGCTCAGACCTACGAGCAGTACTTC. Translating gives CASREAHRAQTYEQYF.

This clonotype was detected ten times or more. The chain combines TRBV2 with TRBJ2-6, with D possibly TRBD1 on 8 matching bases. This CDR3 has 15 residues. V lost 9 bases to trimming and J lost 2 bases, with 14 bases between them. Per the germline V gene, CDR1 is SNHLY and CDR2 is FYNNEI. The CDR3 region is CARQGGRTGANVLTF. The DNA for the CDR3 is TGTGCCAGACAGGGGGGGAGAACTGGGGCCAACGTCCTGACTTTC.

This clonotype showed up many times. The chain is built from TRBV5-1 and TRBJ2-2; no definite D call. The CDR3 totals 13 residues. Germline CDR1 reads SGHRS; CDR2 reads YFSETQ. Trimming removed 3 bases from V and 8 bases from J, with 11 bases in between. CDR3 region: CASSSHPAGELFF. The CDR3 nucleotides are TGCGCCAGCAGCTCCCATCCGGCTGGGGAGCTGTTTTTT.

The sample holds many counts of this clonotype. The chain joins TRBV7-9 to TRBJ2-1, with D possibly being TRBD1 or TRBD2 (5 bases each). V lost 4 bases, J lost 4 bases, and 14 bases lay in between. Germline values: CDR1 SEHNR, CDR2 FQNEAQ (reference sequence). The CDR3 has 15 amino acids. CDR3 sequence reads: CASSYLGTGYNEQFF. CDR3 in DNA: TGTGCCAGCAGCTACCTGGGGACCGGATACAATGAGCAGTTCTTC.

This clonotype was seen ten or more times. The chain employs TRBV18 and TRBJ1-4; D possibly corresponds to TRBD1 (5 bases). This CDR3 region has 13 residues. V was shortened by 4 bases and J by 4 bases, with 7 bases between the two germline ends. Germline V CDR1 and CDR2: KGHSH, LQKENI. DNA of the CDR3: TGTGCCAGCTCACGAGGGGTTAATGAAAAACTGTTTTTT. Translation: CASSRGVNEKLFF.

The rearrangement uses TRBV6-1 and TRBJ1-1; 10 nucleotides agree with TRBD1. The germline CDR1 and CDR2 sequences are MNHNS and SASEGT. Trimming at V came to 5 bases and at J to 2 bases, leaving 8 bases not matched to a gene. This CDR3 region has 16 residues. CDR3 in amino acids: CASSRQGAGANTEAFF. The CDR3 bases are TGTGCCAGCAGTCGACAGGGGGCAGGGGCTAACACTGAAGCTTTCTTT.

There are many counts of this clonotype. The J gene is TRBJ2-1, the V gene TRBV3-1, with a possible D match to TRBD1 (6 bases). The germline CDR1 and CDR2 sequences are LGHDT and YNNKEL (reference sequence). There are 14 residues in the CDR3. With 5 bases removed from V and 10 bases from J, the gap between germline ends came to 18 bases. CDR3 protein: CASSSRTYGTEQFF. DNA for the CDR3: TGTGCCAGCAGCTCCCGAACGTATGGGACAGAGCAGTTCTTC.

This clonotype was counted at least ten times. CDR3 nucleotide sequence: TGTGCCAGCAGCCGACTAGCCCAATATACCCACAATGAGCAGTTCTTC. It yields the protein CASSRLAQYTHNEQFF. The gene calls are TRBV2 and TRBJ2-1; TRBD2 aligns across 7 bases. V was pared by 6 bases and J by 5 bases, with 13 bases of the junction left unmatched. Germline V lookup: CDR1 SNHLY, CDR2 FYNNEI. This CDR3 spans 16 amino acids. Full variable domain (missing parts from reference TRBV2 and TRBJ2-1): EPEVTQTPSHQVTQMGQEVILRCVPISNHLYFYWYRQILGQKVEFLVSFYNNEISEKSEIFDDQFSVERPDGSNFTLKIRSTKLEDSAMYFCASSRLAQYTHNEQFFGPGTRLTVL.

The chain is built from TRBV3-1 and TRBJ2-5; 11 positions agree with TRBD2. Per the germline V gene, CDR1 is LGHDT and CDR2 is YNNKEL (reference sequence). J lost 4 bases, V lost 5 bases, and 9 bases had no gene match. This CDR3 is built from 16 residues. The CDR3 nucleotides are TGTGCCAGCAGCACATCCATAGCGGGGGGGACAGAGACCCAGTACTTC. Encoded protein: CASSTSIAGGTETQYF.

This clonotype was found many times. The chain uses TRBV6-2 or TRBV6-3 and TRBJ2-7; no firm D call. Trimming pared 6 bases from V and 2 bases from J, leaving 17 bases between. The CDR3 consists of 15 residues. Germline-derived CDR1 and CDR2 are MNHEY and SVGEGT. In DNA, the CDR3 is TGTGCCAGCAGCCCCTCTGGTAACCGGGCCTACGAGCAGTACTTC. This sequence encodes CASSPSGNRAYEQYF.

This clonotype was seen at least ten times. One junction end disagrees with the germline gene, perhaps due to a read error. The CDR3 region is CASSLRLANEQFF. CDR3 DNA sequence: TGTGCTAGCAGCCTCCGACTAGCGAATGAGCAGTTCTTC. The J gene is TRBJ2-1, the V gene TRBV7-7; 8 bases line up with TRBD2. Germline CDR1 and CDR2: SSHAT and FNYEAQ (reference sequence). There are 13 residues in the CDR3.

Note on this clonotype: This clone may be a read error of a much larger clone one base away. The chain couples TRBV7-2 to TRBJ2-7, with D possibly TRBD2 on 5 matching bases. Germline lookup yields CDR1 SGHTA and CDR2 FQGNSA. The CDR3 length is 16 residues. The CDR3 loop is CASGLVRSGPPYEQYF. The CDR3 coding sequence is TGTGCCAGCGGCTTAGTAAGGAGCGGTCCCCCTTACGAGCAGTACTTC.

Note on this clonotype: One end of the junction is discordant with germline, which a read error may explain. This rearrangement joins TRBV6-1 to TRBJ2-1; tentatively, D is TRBD1 (5 bases). CDR1 is MNHNS and CDR2 is SASEGT in the germline V gene. The CDR3 sequence is 14 residues long. CDR3 sequence: CASSAGYLHNEQLF. The CDR3 DNA follows: TGTGCCAGCAGTGCAGGGTATCTTCACAATGAGCAGCTCTTC.

This clonotype was recorded a few times. The rearrangement joins TRBV18 to TRBJ2-5; TRBD2 is a possible D gene (6 bases). Per germline, CDR1 KGHSH and CDR2 LQKENI. V was shortened by 11 bases and J by 2 bases, with 15 bases between the two germline ends. The CDR3 is made up of 13 amino acids. CDR3 sequence reads: CAARRGVQETQYF. CDR3 DNA: TGTGCCGCCCGGAGGGGAGTTCAAGAGACCCAGTACTTC.

This clonotype was seen more than once but under ten times. This chain joins TRBV11-2 and TRBJ2-1, with 8 bases identical to TRBD2. The CDR3 contains 16 residues. Germline V CDR1 and CDR2: SGHAT, FQNNGV. After removal of 0 bases from V and 3 bases from J, the junction contained 4 bases not matched to a gene. The CDR3 spells CASSLEGTRLYNEQFF. The CDR3 DNA sequence: TGTGCCAGCAGCTTAGAAGGGACTAGACTCTACAATGAGCAGTTCTTC.

This clonotype was counted ten times or more. The rearrangement links TRBV6-1 to TRBJ2-7; TRBD2 matches 11 bases. The CDR3 is 13 residues long. V shed 6 bases, J shed 5 bases, and the junction held 3 bases outside the gene matches. Looked up from germline, CDR1 is MNHNS and CDR2 is SASEGT. DNA for the CDR3: TGTGCCAGCAGACTAGCGGGAGAGCACGAGCAGTACTTC. Translating it yields CASRLAGEHEQYF.

The chain has TRBV29-1 and TRBJ2-3, with D possibly being TRBD2 (6 bases). Germline lookup yields CDR1 SQVTM and CDR2 ANQGSEA. The CDR3 covers 14 residues. V was clipped by 8 bases and J by 1 base, with 16 bases between them. The DNA of the CDR3 is TGCAGCTCCGATGGGGTAGCGGGCACAGATACGCAGTATTTT. Translating it yields CSSDGVAGTDTQYF.

The table lists this clonotype with many counts. The rearrangement joins TRBV12-3 or TRBV12-4 to TRBJ2-1, with D unclear. The CDR3 runs to 15 residues. V lost 4 bases and J 5 bases, leaving 15 bases between the germline ends. The CDR3 is CASSSLPTAHNEQFF. CDR3 in DNA: TGTGCCAGCAGTTCCTTACCGACGGCCCACAATGAGCAGTTCTTC.

This sequence joins TRBV29-1 and TRBJ2-7; 13 positions match TRBD2. Germline V CDR1 and CDR2: SQVTM, ANQGSEA. The CDR3 spans 13 residues. V trimming: 7 bases; J trimming: 5 bases; junction bases outside the gene matches: 5. CDR3 region: CSGGLAGSHEQYF. In DNA, the CDR3 is TGCAGCGGGGGACTAGCGGGGTCGCACGAGCAGTACTTC.

This clonotype was seen at least ten times. The junction shows a germline mismatch at one end, possibly a read error. Written as DNA, the CDR3 is TGTGCCAGCAGTCCGGGGCGGGGAACCTCCTACGGGCAGTACTTC. Translating it yields CASSPGRGTSYGQYF. V is TRBV27 and J is TRBJ2-7; a weak D match, TRBD2 (6 bases). The CDR3 extends over 15 amino acids. CDR1 is MNHEY, CDR2 SMNVEV, per germline (reference sequence).